Listed here are 29 T cell receptor beta chains from one sample, sequenced in a study of blood T cell repertoires in COVID-19. The assay was immunoSEQ multiplex PCR, and TCRdb's table has in-frame clones only and misses some. The table has some 120,000 clones, around 82% seen once. The sequenced material came from peripheral blood. The receptors here all came from a human donor in a cohort sampled during active COVID-19.

V is TRBV9 and J is TRBJ2-3; TRBD1 matches at 9 bases. The germline V gene has CDR1 SGDLS and CDR2 YYNGEE. The CDR3 totals 15 residues. The V gene end was trimmed by 2 bases and the J gene end by 4 bases; junction bases not matched to a gene: 5. The CDR3 loop reads CASSVLQGAPDTQYF. The CDR3 nucleotides read TGTGCCAGCAGCGTCCTACAGGGGGCCCCAGATACGCAGTATTTT.

This clone was recorded only once. The same CDR3 can be traced to other DNA sequences in this sample. The chain combines TRBV5-1 with TRBJ1-5, with D perhaps TRBD1 (5 bases). The CDR3 sequence is 16 residues long. V was pared by 0 bases and J by 6 bases, with 16 bases between. CDR1 is SGHRS, CDR2 YFSETQ, per germline. The CDR3 nucleotides are TGCGCCAGCAGCTTGGGGGGGGGAGGGGCGGCTCAGCCCCAGCATTTT. Amino acid sequence: CASSLGGGGAAQPQHF.

This rearrangement joins TRBV5-1 to TRBJ1-1; 7 bases fit TRBD1. The ends lost 5 bases at V and 9 bases at J; junction bases unmatched: 10. Germline CDR1 and CDR2: SGHRS and YFSETQ. This CDR3 is built from 13 residues. The CDR3 here is CASRASGQTKAFF. The CDR3 DNA reads as TGCGCCAGCAGGGCCTCGGGACAGACTAAAGCTTTCTTT.

This chain uses TRBV7-2 with TRBJ1-6; 7 nucleotides line up with TRBD1. V was pared by 1 base and J by 10 bases, with 7 bases of the junction left unmatched. Germline-derived CDR1 and CDR2 are SGHTA and FQGNSA. This CDR3 region has 15 residues. The CDR3 protein is CASSLVTGRYSPLHF. The CDR3 DNA reads TGTGCCAGCAGCTTAGTGACAGGGAGGTACTCACCCCTCCACTTT. Full variable domain (remainder filled in from reference TRBV7-2 and TRBJ1-6): GAGVSQSPSNKVTEKGKDVELRCDPISGHTALYWYRQSLGQGLEFLIYFQGNSAPDKSGLPSDRFSAERTGGSVSTLTIQRTQQEDSAVYLCASSLVTGRYSPLHFGNGTRLTVT.

There are a few counts of this clone. The chain recombines TRBV6-5 with TRBJ1-3; possible D gene TRBD1, 6 bases. The CDR3 runs 15 residues. The germline gives CDR1 MNHEY, CDR2 SVGAGI. V dropped 8 bases and J dropped 0 bases, with 14 bases sitting between them. CDR3 sequence reads: CASGKTGPSGNTIYF. DNA for the CDR3: TGTGCCAGCGGAAAAACAGGGCCCTCTGGAAACACCATATATTTT.

This chain joins TRBV6-5 and TRBJ2-7, with TRBD1 as a possible D gene (5 bases). The CDR3 runs 14 residues. CDR1 and CDR2 (germline): MNHEY, SVGAGI. Trimming left V 7 bases short and J 0 bases short, with 13 bases between. The CDR3 sequence is CASTPTAYSYEQYF. CDR3 sequence (DNA): TGTGCCAGCACGCCGACAGCGTACTCCTACGAGCAGTACTTC.

Comments on this clone: In the same sample, other DNA sequences code for this CDR3. The chain is built from TRBV5-1 and TRBJ1-4; tentative D call: TRBD1 (6 bases). V lost 1 base and J lost 2, with 9 bases in between. The germline gives CDR1 SGHRS, CDR2 YFSETQ. This CDR3 has 15 amino acids. The CDR3 DNA sequence: TGCGCCAGCAGCTTGATGGGGGCTACTAATGAAAAACTGTTTTTT. This gives the protein CASSLMGATNEKLFF.

This clone came up a few times. The genes are TRBV27 and TRBJ1-2, with unresolved D. CDR3 length equals 13 residues. Trimming stripped 3 bases from V and 4 bases from J, with 9 bases between. The germline V gene encodes CDR1 MNHEY and CDR2 SMNVEV (reference sequence). The CDR3 spells CASSFFPLYGYTF. The CDR3 bases are TGTGCCAGCAGTTTCTTCCCCCTCTATGGCTACACCTTC.

A note on this clone: Distinct nucleotide sequences in the sample also encode this CDR3. This chain connects TRBV5-1 to TRBJ2-3; D is undetermined. Germline V gene sequence: CDR1 SGHRS, CDR2 YFSETQ. This CDR3 is 13 amino acids long. V was clipped by 1 base and J by 0 bases, with 3 bases between them. As DNA, the CDR3 is TGCGCCAGCAGCTTGTCTAGCACAGATACGCAGTATTTT. It translates to CASSLSSTDTQYF.

This chain connects TRBV28 to TRBJ1-5, with a possible D match to TRBD1 (6 bases). Germline CDR1 MDHEN, CDR2 SYDVKM. The CDR3 runs to 18 residues. Deletions cut 2 bases from V and 2 bases from J, with 19 bases between. In DNA form, the CDR3 reads TGTGCCAGCAGTTTAGGGGGCGGACCGGCGGGGGGCAATCAGCCCCAGCATTTT. It specifies CASSLGGGPAGGNQPQHF.

The rearrangement uses TRBV3-1 (or the pseudogene TRBV3-2) and TRBJ2-1; perhaps TRBD2 as D (6 bases). This CDR3 is 14 amino acids long. V lost 4 bases and J 0 bases, leaving 7 bases between the germline ends. Looked up from germline, CDR1 is LGHDT and CDR2 is YNNKEL (reference sequence). The DNA for the CDR3 is TGTGCCAGCAGCCGGGACTCCTCCTACAATGAGCAGTTCTTC. Translated: CASSRDSSYNEQFF.

The chain has TRBV7-2 and TRBJ2-5; possibly TRBD1 for D (7 bases). CDR3 length equals 15 residues. V lost 3 bases and J lost 1, with 12 bases in between. From germline, CDR1 is SGHTA and CDR2 FQGNSA. CDR3 nucleotides: TGTGCCAGCAGCTTGGGGGGACAGCCCCAAGAGACCCAGTACTTC. This sequence encodes CASSLGGQPQETQYF.

This clone was recorded once. The chain recombines TRBV19 with TRBJ1-1; unclear D gene. With 2 bases removed from V and 0 bases from J, the gap between germline ends came to 13 bases. The CDR3 consists of 16 residues. CDR1 is LNHDA and CDR2 is SQIVND in the germline V gene (reference sequence). CDR3 residues: CASSISQPWMNTEAFF. The CDR3 DNA follows: TGTGCCAGTAGTATATCACAGCCTTGGATGAACACTGAAGCTTTCTTT.

The chain recombines TRBV6-5 with TRBJ2-7; 10 bases align to TRBD1. Germline V gene sequence: CDR1 MNHEY, CDR2 SVGAGI. The CDR3 contains 15 residues. Trimming took 6 bases from V and 3 from J; bases not matched to a gene: 8. As DNA, the CDR3 is TGTGCCAGCAGAAACCGGGACAGGGGCAACTACGAGCAGTACTTC. Protein sequence: CASRNRDRGNYEQYF.

This sequence joins TRBV7-2 and TRBJ2-1, with D possibly TRBD2 on 5 matching bases. The CDR3 contains 14 residues. V was cut by 2 bases and J by 9 bases, with 14 bases left in between. Germline V gene sequence: CDR1 SGHTA, CDR2 FQGNSA. The CDR3 sequence is CASSLYALGSEQFF. The CDR3 DNA is TGTGCCAGCAGCTTATATGCCTTGGGGAGTGAGCAGTTCTTC. Looking up the rest from reference TRBV7-2 and TRBJ2-1 gives the full variable domain: GAGVSQSPSNKVTEKGKDVELRCDPISGHTALYWYRQSLGQGLEFLIYFQGNSAPDKSGLPSDRFSAERTGGSVSTLTIQRTQQEDSAVYLCASSLYALGSEQFFGPGTRLTVL.

The chain has TRBV3-1 (or the pseudogene TRBV3-2) and TRBJ1-5; TRBD1 aligns across 12 bases. The ends lost 5 bases at V and 5 bases at J; junction bases unmatched: 4. CDR3 length equals 15 residues. Germline CDR1 LGHDT, CDR2 YNNKEL (reference sequence). The CDR3 DNA is TGTGCCAGCAGCTACGGGACAGGGGGCGATCAGCCCCAGCATTTT. Protein: CASSYGTGGDQPQHF.

This clone was seen only once. The rearrangement uses TRBV19 and TRBJ2-5, with 16 nucleotides matching TRBD2. The germline V gene encodes CDR1 LNHDA and CDR2 SQIVND (reference sequence). Germline trimming cut 5 bases from V and 3 bases from J; bases unmatched to any gene: 6. This CDR3 is built from 17 residues. Here the CDR3 reads CASSGTSGGAVKETQYF. The CDR3, as DNA: TGTGCCAGTAGTGGGACTAGCGGGGGGGCCGTAAAAGAGACCCAGTACTTC.

This chain links TRBV5-3 with TRBJ1-5; D uncertain. TRBV5-3 is recorded as an ORF, its role being uncertain. This CDR3 comprises 15 residues. The V and J ends lost 4 bases and 2 bases respectively, with 13 bases between them. The CDR3 region has the DNA TGTGCCAGAAGCGGTGAGCCTCATGGCAATCAGCCCCAGCATTTT. Translated: CARSGEPHGNQPQHF.

This chain joins TRBV19 and TRBJ1-2; tentatively, D is TRBD1 (5 bases). The CDR3 is 14 residues long. Per the germline V gene, CDR1 is LNHDA and CDR2 is SQIVND (reference sequence). Trimming cost V 3 bases and J 4 bases, with 12 bases left between them. The CDR3 sequence is CASSIGQGGYGYTF. The CDR3 coding sequence is TGTGCCAGTAGTATCGGCCAGGGAGGCTATGGCTACACCTTC.

In its sample, this clone was seen a few times. The J gene is TRBJ1-5, the V gene TRBV19, with D uncertain. Trimming left V 3 bases short and J 1 base short, with 10 bases between. Germline loops: CDR1 LNHDA, CDR2 SQIVND (reference sequence). This CDR3 comprises 15 residues. The CDR3 DNA is TGTGCCAGTAGTATGGAGGGAATGAGCAATCAGCCCCAGCATTTT. Residues: CASSMEGMSNQPQHF.

This clone was seen a few times. This chain joins TRBV6-1 and TRBJ1-5, with 10 bases that match TRBD1. Trimming removed 3 bases from V and 10 bases from J; junction bases left unmatched: 9. Per germline, CDR1 MNHNS and CDR2 SASEGT. The length of the CDR3 is 15 residues. The CDR3 DNA is TGTGCCAGCAGTGATAGACAGGGGGCGAGAGAACCCCAGCATTTT. Translation: CASSDRQGAREPQHF.

The chain is built from TRBV19 and TRBJ1-5, with D unresolved. Germline CDR1 is LNHDA and CDR2 is SQIVND (reference sequence). Trimming shortened V by 7 bases and J by 2 bases, and 12 bases separated the two germline ends. The CDR3 is 14 residues long. CDR3 nucleotide sequence: TGTGCCAGTACCTTCGGGAGGGGCAATCAGCCCCAGCATTTT. This encodes CASTFGRGNQPQHF.

V gene TRBV7-9 combines with J gene TRBJ2-3; D unclear. Trimming cost V 1 base and J 7 bases, with 15 bases left between them. The CDR3 is 15 amino acids. Germline values: CDR1 SEHNR, CDR2 FQNEAQ (reference sequence). In DNA form, the CDR3 reads TGTGCCAGCAGCTTAGAGCTCATCAAACCAAATACGCAGTATTTT. It yields the protein CASSLELIKPNTQYF.

Concerning this clone: The junction differs from germline at one of its ends, possibly a read error. This specimen includes other DNA sequences encoding the same CDR3. This chain connects TRBV15 to TRBJ2-3; D might be TRBD1 (5 bases). The CDR3 is 16 amino acids. Germline CDR1 LNHNV, CDR2 YYDKDF (reference sequence). DNA of the CDR3: TGTGCTACCAGCAGTCAGGGTGGTGGGAGCACAGATACGCAGTATTTT. It translates to CATSSQGGGSTDTQYF.

The J gene is TRBJ2-2, the V gene TRBV2, with D tentatively TRBD2 (6 bases). CDR3 length: 16 amino acids. V lost 2 bases and J 2 bases, leaving 12 bases between the germline ends. The germline V gene encodes CDR1 SNHLY and CDR2 FYNNEI. The CDR3 reads CASSELGGRNTGELFF. The CDR3 nucleotides read TGTGCCAGCAGTGAATTGGGAGGACGAAACACCGGGGAGCTGTTTTTT.

V and J are TRBV6-5 and TRBJ1-2, with a weak D call TRBD1 (6 bases). The germline V and J ends were trimmed by 6 bases and 6 bases, with 11 bases remaining between them. CDR1 is MNHEY, CDR2 SVGAGI, per germline. The CDR3 length is 12 residues. CDR3 nucleotides: TGTGCCAGCAGGGACGGACAGCATGGCTACACCTTC. Its translation: CASRDGQHGYTF.

This clone has more than one count but fewer than ten. This chain connects TRBV5-6 to TRBJ2-7; D uncertain. This CDR3 has 14 residues. V lost 2 bases and J 2 bases, leaving 11 bases between the germline ends. The V gene's germline CDR1 is SGHDT and CDR2 YYEEEE. The DNA of the CDR3 is TGTGCCAGCAGCTTACCAGGTCTCCCCTACGAGCAGTACTTC. It codes for CASSLPGLPYEQYF.

In this sample, this clone turned up once. V is TRBV20-1 and J is TRBJ2-7, with 7 bases lining up with TRBD1. The CDR3 runs 11 residues. V was clipped by 4 bases and J by 4 bases; unmatched bases: 1. The germline V gene has CDR1 DFQATT and CDR2 SNEGSKA (reference sequence). CDR3 coding DNA: TGCAGTGCTAAACAGGGGTACGAGCAGTACTTC. Translated, it gives CSAKQGYEQYF.

This chain uses TRBV7-2 with TRBJ2-3; no clear D. CDR3 length equals 15 residues. From germline, CDR1 is SGHTA and CDR2 FQGNSA. Trimming removed 4 bases at V and 2 bases at J, with 13 bases between. In DNA form, the CDR3 reads TGTGCCAGCAGCTCCGCGGTAATCAACACAGATACGCAGTATTTT. Protein product: CASSSAVINTDTQYF.